The 30 T cell receptor beta chains given below trace back to one sample, sequenced in a study of vaccination effects on CD4 cells after COVID-19. These receptors are not linked to any known antigen. After expansion with viral peptide pools in the ViraFEST assay, antigen-specific CD4+ T cells were sequenced. Cultured cells yielded isolated CD4+ T cells after approximately nine days. Using immunoSEQ multiplex PCR, the repertoire was profiled, and TCRdb retains in-frame clones only, with some absent. The profile shows about 54,000 clones, around 86% of them singletons. The sample in question was CD4+ T cells from PBMCs cultured with HCoV-229E spike peptides, obtained before COVID-19 vaccination. The origin of the receptors is a human donor who received a COVID-19 vaccine.

Within the sample, this clone is medium-sized. This chain uses TRBV7-2 with TRBJ1-5; weak D call: TRBD1 (5 bases). Trimming took off 5 bases at V and 9 bases at J, with 8 bases between the two ends. Germline V gives CDR1 SGHTA, CDR2 FQGNSA. The CDR3 has 11 residues. CDR3 DNA: TGTGCCAGCAGCGGGGGGGGGCCCCAGCATTTT. The encoded protein is CASSGGGPQHF. Filled out from reference TRBV7-2 and TRBJ1-5, the complete variable domain reads GAGVSQSPSNKVTEKGKDVELRCDPISGHTALYWYRQSLGQGLEFLIYFQGNSAPDKSGLPSDRFSAERTGGSVSTLTIQRTQQEDSAVYLCASSGGGPQHFGDGTRLSIL.

This clone was detected only a few times. This chain joins TRBV7-2 and TRBJ2-2; possible D gene TRBD1, 6 bases. The CDR3 length is 16 residues. The germline V gene has CDR1 SGHTA and CDR2 FQGNSA. V was trimmed by 2 bases and J by 5 bases, leaving 15 bases between them. Written as DNA, the CDR3 is TGTGCCAGCAGCTTACGGTCGGACAGTCGGACCGGGGAGCTGTTTTTT. This translates into CASSLRSDSRTGELFF.

The chain is built from TRBV24-1 and TRBJ2-1, with D unclear. Per the germline V gene, CDR1 is KGHDR and CDR2 is SFDVKD. V was shortened by 4 bases and J by 4 bases, with 4 bases between the two germline ends. CDR3 length: 12 amino acids. CDR3 DNA: TGTGCCACCAGTGACCAATACAATGAGCAGTTCTTC. It encodes CATSDQYNEQFF.

CDR3 amino acids: CASSQGGGKYGYTF. The CDR3 DNA sequence: TGTGCCAGCAGCCAAGGAGGAGGGAAATATGGCTACACCTTC. The V gene is TRBV3-1 (or the pseudogene TRBV3-2), the J gene TRBJ1-2; no definite D call. Germline V gene lookup returns CDR1 LGHDT and CDR2 YNNKEL (reference sequence). The CDR3 has 14 amino acids. Between the trimmed V and J ends, which lost 1 base and 5 bases, there was a span of 11 bases.

The V call is TRBV6-5, the J call TRBJ1-3; D is undetermined. The CDR3 spans 16 residues. Germline V gene sequence: CDR1 MNHEY, CDR2 SVGAGI. The V end was cut by 2 bases, the J end by 0 bases, with 11 bases between. The CDR3 loop is CASSYRARSSGNTIYF. The CDR3, as DNA: TGTGCCAGCAGTTACAGGGCCAGGAGCTCTGGAAACACCATATATTTT.

The V and J genes are TRBV18 and TRBJ1-2; D remains unclear. Between the trimmed V and J ends, which lost 1 base and 3 bases, there was a span of 9 bases. Germline lookup yields CDR1 KGHSH and CDR2 LQKENI. This CDR3 spans 14 amino acids. As DNA, the CDR3 is TGTGCCAGCTCACCACAGGGCGGGTACTATGGCTACACCTTC. Its protein product is CASSPQGGYYGYTF.

The rearrangement uses TRBV7-9 and TRBJ2-1; D is ambiguous. Trimming stripped 2 bases from V and 8 bases from J, with 7 bases between. Germline CDR1 and CDR2: SEHNR and FQNEAQ (reference sequence). The CDR3 has 12 amino acids. The CDR3 is CASSLISDEQFF. The CDR3 nucleotides read TGTGCCAGCAGCTTAATTAGTGATGAGCAGTTCTTC.

This clone was seen only once. The V and J genes are TRBV27 and TRBJ2-4, with a tentative D call TRBD2 (6 bases). Trimming took off 5 bases at V and 8 bases at J, with 22 bases between the two ends. The CDR3 sequence is 16 residues long. Germline V gene sequence: CDR1 MNHEY, CDR2 SMNVEV (reference sequence). CDR3 bases: TGTGCCAGCAGTCAATTCTCGGGACTCCAAAACCACATTCAGTACTTC. Translated: CASSQFSGLQNHIQYF.

The chain links TRBV18 to TRBJ2-3; 11 bases match TRBD2. This CDR3 has 15 amino acids. Germline V gene sequence: CDR1 KGHSH, CDR2 LQKENI. Trimming removed 4 bases from V and 3 bases from J; junction bases left unmatched: 3. The CDR3 loop reads CASSRTSGGTDTQYF. The CDR3 DNA reads TGTGCCAGCTCACGTACTAGCGGGGGAACAGATACGCAGTATTTT.

With regard to this clone: Different DNA sequences within this sample yield the same CDR3. This sequence joins TRBV2 and TRBJ2-7; D is undetermined. Germline V gene lookup returns CDR1 SNHLY and CDR2 FYNNEI. CDR3 length: 12 residues. The CDR3: CASSEQAYEQYV. DNA of the CDR3: TGTGCCAGCAGTGAACAGGCGTACGAACAGTACGTC.

The rearrangement uses TRBV30 and TRBJ1-6; D remains unclear. The ends were cut back, 0 bases at V and 0 bases at J, with 12 bases in the middle. Germline V gives CDR1 GTSNPN, CDR2 SVGIG (reference sequence). The CDR3 consists of 17 residues. As DNA, the CDR3 is TGTGCCTGGAGTGTATGGACGGCAAGCTCCTATAATTCACCCCTCCACTTT. Amino acids: CAWSVWTASSYNSPLHF.

The chain has TRBV29-1 and TRBJ2-2, with a tentative D call TRBD2 (6 bases). This CDR3 is 14 amino acids long. Germline CDR1 reads SQVTM; CDR2 reads ANQGSEA. The CDR3 DNA follows: TGCAACGTGAAGGGATGGGGGGTGGCCGGGGAGCTGTTTTTT. The encoded protein is CNVKGWGVAGELFF.

This rearrangement joins TRBV2 to TRBJ2-7; D ambiguous. This CDR3 has 15 amino acids. The germline V gene encodes CDR1 SNHLY and CDR2 FYNNEI. V was trimmed by 1 base and J by 0 bases, leaving 10 bases between them. CDR3 residues: CASSEGATSSYEQYV. DNA of the CDR3: TGTGCCAGCAGTGAAGGGGCAACGAGCTCCTACGAGCAGTACGTC.

This clone is a singleton in its sample. The chain links TRBV11-2 to TRBJ1-2; D may be TRBD1 (5 bases). Trimming removed 5 bases from V and 8 bases from J, with 18 bases in between. CDR3 length: 14 amino acids. The V gene's germline CDR1 is SGHAT and CDR2 FQNNGV. CDR3 in DNA: TGTGCCAGCAGCGCGGGACTTGGAGTGGGAGGCTACACCTTC. This encodes CASSAGLGVGGYTF.

The J gene is TRBJ1-1, the V gene TRBV19, with D hard to call. This CDR3 comprises 13 residues. Germline-derived CDR1 and CDR2 are LNHDA and SQIVND (reference sequence). V dropped 3 bases and J dropped 3 bases, with 8 bases sitting between them. The CDR3 protein is CASSIGTHTEAFF. In DNA, the CDR3 is TGTGCCAGTAGTATTGGCACCCACACTGAAGCTTTCTTT.

For the CDR3, the DNA is TGCGCCAGCAGCTTGAGGGGAAAGAACTACGAGCAGTACGTC. Its translation: CASSLRGKNYEQYV. V gene TRBV5-1 combines with J gene TRBJ2-7, with D tentatively TRBD1 (5 bases). This CDR3 region has 14 residues. CDR1 SGHRS and CDR2 YFSETQ come from the germline V gene. V was cut by 1 base and J by 3 bases, with 11 bases left in between.

The chain combines TRBV14 with TRBJ2-7; no reliable D call. With 3 bases removed from V and 4 bases from J, the gap between germline ends came to 7 bases. The CDR3 totals 12 residues. Germline loops: CDR1 SGHDN, CDR2 FVKESK. The chain's CDR3 is CASSQYGYEQYV. The CDR3 region has the DNA TGTGCCAGCAGCCAGTATGGATACGAGCAGTACGTC.

The chain links TRBV11-1 to TRBJ1-4; the D gene is possibly TRBD1 (6 bases). Trimming shortened V by 5 bases and J by 11 bases, and 18 bases separated the two germline ends. Germline V lookup: CDR1 SGHAT, CDR2 FQDESV (reference sequence). This CDR3 region has 14 residues. The chain's CDR3 is CASSRATTGPKLFF. CDR3 bases: TGTGCCAGCAGCCGAGCCACTACAGGGCCCAAACTGTTTTTT.

The gene calls are TRBV5-1 and TRBJ2-1; either TRBD1 or TRBD2 may fit D (6 bases each). CDR1 and CDR2 (germline): SGHRS, YFSETQ. The CDR3 is 16 residues long. V was clipped by 4 bases and J by 0 bases, with 14 bases between them. The CDR3 spells CASSRLGGPSYNEQFF. CDR3 DNA: TGCGCCAGCAGCCGGCTAGGGGGGCCCTCCTACAATGAGCAGTTCTTC.

This clone has a handful of counts. This chain links TRBV29-1 with TRBJ2-7; 16 positions match TRBD2. CDR3 length: 16 residues. Germline V gives CDR1 SQVTM, CDR2 ANQGSEA. V dropped 4 bases and J dropped 7; count of bases not matched to a gene: 10. CDR3 sequence: CSVAGTSGGDGFEQYV. CDR3 nucleotide sequence: TGCAGCGTTGCTGGGACTAGCGGGGGGGATGGGTTTGAGCAGTACGTC.

This chain connects TRBV6-6 to TRBJ1-5, with 8 bases aligning to TRBD1. This CDR3 is 15 amino acids long. V lost 6 bases, J lost 6 bases, and 10 bases stayed unmatched. Per germline, CDR1 MNHNY and CDR2 SVGAGI (reference sequence). CDR3 amino acids: CASSSMDRETQPQHF. The CDR3, as DNA: TGTGCCAGCAGCTCCATGGACAGGGAGACTCAGCCCCAGCATTTT.

The CDR3 DNA sequence: TGCAGCGTCCGGGACATCGCGAGATCTGGGGCCAACGTCCTGACTTTC. Translation: CSVRDIARSGANVLTF. The chain has TRBV29-1 and TRBJ2-6; TRBD1 is a possible D gene (6 bases). This CDR3 is built from 16 residues. CDR1 is SQVTM, CDR2 ANQGSEA, per germline. The V gene lost 6 bases and the J gene lost 1 base, with 16 bases spanning the gap.

The CDR3 here is CASSFLFGHYGYTF. In nucleotides, the CDR3 is TGTGCCAGCAGTTTCTTATTCGGACACTATGGCTACACCTTC. The chain couples TRBV27 to TRBJ1-2; D remains unclear. CDR1 MNHEY and CDR2 SMNVEV come from the germline V gene (reference sequence). Trimming removed 3 bases from V and 3 bases from J, with 11 bases in between. CDR3 length: 14 residues.

J is TRBJ2-1 and V is TRBV4-1, with unresolved D. Germline V gene data show CDR1 as MGHRA and CDR2 as YSYEKL. The CDR3 has 16 amino acids. The germline V and J ends were trimmed by 2 bases and 8 bases, with 19 bases remaining between them. DNA of the CDR3: TGCGCCAGCAGCCAAAGACCAGATAATTGGGCCTATGAGCAGTTCTTC. Translation: CASSQRPDNWAYEQFF.

The chain links TRBV5-6 to TRBJ2-7; D unresolved. V was shortened by 2 bases and J by 2 bases, with 8 bases between the two germline ends. Germline CDR1 SGHDT, CDR2 YYEEEE. There are 13 residues in the CDR3. CDR3: CASSFLETYEQYV. CDR3 DNA: TGTGCCAGCAGCTTTCTGGAAACCTACGAGCAGTACGTC.

This sequence joins TRBV5-1 and TRBJ2-5; 7 bases map to TRBD1. The CDR3 length is 14 residues. The V segment lost 4 bases and the J segment 3 bases; nucleotides outside the gene matches: 6. Per germline, CDR1 SGHRS and CDR2 YFSETQ. Here the CDR3 reads CASSHTGTEETQYF. Written as DNA, the CDR3 is TGCGCCAGCAGCCACACCGGGACAGAAGAGACCCAGTACTTC.

The rearrangement uses TRBV7-2 and TRBJ1-6; D call uncertain. This CDR3 contains 13 residues. V shed 4 bases and J shed 8 bases, with 9 bases lying between them. The germline gives CDR1 SGHTA, CDR2 FQGNSA. CDR3 DNA sequence: TGTGCCAGCAGCTCTAAACGCTATTCACCCCTCCACTTT. It is translated as CASSSKRYSPLHF.

V is TRBV7-2 and J is TRBJ2-3; D might be TRBD2 (6 bases). The ends were cut back, 3 bases at V and 8 bases at J, with 21 bases in the middle. The CDR3 extends over 16 amino acids. From germline, CDR1 is SGHTA and CDR2 FQGNSA. Here the CDR3 reads CASSLDSGGGLGTQYF. DNA for the CDR3: TGTGCCAGCAGCTTGGACTCCGGGGGTGGTTTGGGTACGCAGTATTTT.

The CDR3 region has the DNA TGCGCCAGCAGCTTGAACAGGGGGTTGAATTCACCCCTCCACTTT. This translates into CASSLNRGLNSPLHF. This sequence joins TRBV5-1 and TRBJ1-6; the match to TRBD1 covers 8 bases. V was pared by 1 base and J by 7 bases, with 4 bases of the junction left unmatched. Looked up from germline, CDR1 is SGHRS and CDR2 is YFSETQ. The CDR3 covers 15 residues.

The gene calls are TRBV6-5 and TRBJ2-7; 7 nucleotides agree with TRBD1. With 6 bases clipped from V and 0 bases from J, the junction kept 2 bases outside the gene matches. The CDR3 contains 13 residues. Germline V gene lookup returns CDR1 MNHEY and CDR2 SVGAGI. CDR3 region: CASRGQTSYEQYV. The CDR3 DNA reads as TGTGCCAGCAGGGGACAGACCTCCTACGAGCAGTACGTC.